This entry lists 19 T cell receptor beta chains sequenced from one sample in a study of neurological immune-mediated disorders. The time point denotes: longitudinal time-point 2. TCRdb ran MiXCR on the 5' RACE reads and lists one entry per CDR3 protein. The data contain 57,000 or so distinct CDR3 sequences, around a tenth of them singletons. The sequenced sample consisted of PBMCs. The source of these receptors is a man aged 25-45 years in good health.

This sequence joins TRBV7-3 and TRBJ1-6; the match to TRBD1 covers 7 bases. CDR1 and CDR2 (germline): SGHTA, FQGTGA. The V and J ends lost 0 bases and 6 bases, in that order; junction bases with no gene match: 5. The CDR3 runs 16 residues. The DNA for the CDR3 is TGTGCCAGCAGCTTAACGGGACAGCGAAGTAATTCACCCCTCCACTTT. Translated: CASSLTGQRSNSPLHF.

This clonotype is labeled as medium-sized. The V gene is TRBV20-1, the J gene TRBJ2-7; TRBD1 is a possible D gene (6 bases). The CDR3 runs to 13 residues. Germline assignment: CDR1 DFQATT and CDR2 SNEGSKA (reference sequence). V lost 1 base and J lost 3, with 10 bases in between. The CDR3 DNA reads TGCAGTGCTAGAGCAGCGACAGGCTACGAGCAGTACTTC. Translating it yields CSARAATGYEQYF.

CDR3 region: CASSGIGHPNTEAFF. The CDR3 DNA is TGTGCCAGCAGTGGAATAGGACACCCGAACACTGAAGCTTTCTTT. V usage is TRBV25-1 and J usage is TRBJ1-1, with D possibly TRBD1 on 5 matching bases. CDR3 size: 15 residues. CDR1 MGHDK and CDR2 SYGVNS come from the germline V gene. V was pared by 4 bases and J by 1 base, with 13 bases between. Based on the CDR3 plus reference TRBV25-1 and TRBJ1-1, the full variable domain is EADIYQTPRYLVIGTGKKITLECSQTMGHDKMYWYQQDPGMELHLIHYSYGVNSTEKGDLSSESTVSRIRTEHFPLTLESARPSHTSQYLCASSGIGHPNTEAFFGQGTRLTVV.

This clonotype was counted at least ten times. V and J are TRBV6-2 or TRBV6-3 and TRBJ2-1, with 8 bases lining up with TRBD2. This CDR3 region has 14 residues. CDR1 is MNHEY and CDR2 is SVGEGT in the germline V gene. The trim removed 6 bases at V and 3 bases at J, leaving 4 bases unmatched. Here the CDR3 DNA reads TGTGCCAGCAGCCCGAGCGGGAGCTACAATGAGCAGTTCTTC. Translating it yields CASSPSGSYNEQFF.

Turning to this clonotype: It may be a read error: a sequence one base away is much more abundant. The V call is TRBV29-1, the J call TRBJ2-7; 10 positions agree with TRBD2. Unmatched junction bases numbered 8, after V lost 6 bases and J lost 3 bases. CDR1 and CDR2 (germline): SQVTM, ANQGSEA. The CDR3 covers 14 residues. In DNA form, the CDR3 reads TGCAGCGTCTCCGCTAGCGGGAGTGGCTACGAGCAGTACTTC. Encoded protein: CSVSASGSGYEQYF.

This clonotype was counted ten times or more. The J gene is TRBJ2-2, the V gene TRBV5-1; 7 nucleotides agree with TRBD1. CDR1 is SGHRS, CDR2 YFSETQ, per germline. Trimming cost V 4 bases and J 6 bases; bases outside gene matches: 6. The CDR3 is 14 amino acids. This chain's CDR3 is CASSLGQAAGELFF. The CDR3 region has the DNA TGCGCCAGCAGCCTAGGACAGGCCGCCGGGGAGCTGTTTTTT.

This clonotype was found many times. The V gene is TRBV14, the J gene TRBJ2-3; D call uncertain. Germline CDR1 SGHDN, CDR2 FVKESK. Trimming stripped 1 base from V and 6 bases from J, with 5 bases between. The CDR3 is made up of 12 amino acids. CDR3 residues: CASSQVGDTQYF. The CDR3 DNA reads as TGTGCCAGCAGCCAAGTCGGGGATACGCAGTATTTT.

In the case of this clonotype: A much more abundant neighbour one base away suggests this may be a read error. The CDR3 DNA reads as TGCAGTGCTAGAGACCACAGCGGGAGAACGGGAAATGAGCAGTTCTTC. Amino acids: CSARDHSGRTGNEQFF. J is TRBJ2-1 and V is TRBV20-1, with 8 nucleotides matching TRBD2. CDR1 is DFQATT, CDR2 SNEGSKA, per germline (reference sequence). CDR3 length equals 16 residues. V shed 0 bases, J shed 7 bases, and the junction held 11 bases outside the gene matches.

This clonotype was picked up many times. The genes are TRBV7-9 and TRBJ2-7; D gene unclear. The V gene's germline CDR1 is SEHNR and CDR2 FQNEAQ (reference sequence). The CDR3 covers 13 residues. V was shortened by 2 bases and J by 3 bases, with 8 bases between the two germline ends. As DNA, the CDR3 is TGTGCCAGCAGCTTAACGACTTTCTACGAGCAGTACTTC. This encodes CASSLTTFYEQYF.

This clonotype has at least ten counts. The chain is built from TRBV10-3 and TRBJ2-3; the D is unclear. This CDR3 contains 11 residues. Germline V gene sequence: CDR1 ENHRY, CDR2 SYGVKD. Trimming removed 4 bases from V and 9 bases from J, with 8 bases in between. In DNA, the CDR3 is TGTGCCATCAGTGGGGGAACGACGCAGTATTTT. Its protein product is CAISGGTTQYF.

This clonotype occurred many times. The chain uses TRBV15 and TRBJ1-5; 7 bases fit TRBD1. Germline CDR1 LNHNV, CDR2 YYDKDF (reference sequence). The CDR3 is 14 residues long. With 8 bases clipped from V and 2 bases from J, the junction kept 6 bases outside the gene matches. In nucleotides, the CDR3 is TGTGCCACCCAGGGGGGGTTCGGCAATCAGCCCCAGCATTTT. Translating it yields CATQGGFGNQPQHF.

Comments on this clonotype: Just one base apart from a much larger clone, this may be a read error. The gene calls are TRBV25-1 and TRBJ2-1, with TRBD2 identical over 12 bases. The germline V gene has CDR1 MGHDK and CDR2 SYGVNS. The CDR3 spans 15 residues. V trimming: 4 bases; J trimming: 13 bases; junction bases outside the gene matches: 11. The CDR3 sequence: CASSGRLAGAIDQFF. CDR3 coding DNA: TGTGCCAGCAGTGGCCGACTAGCGGGAGCGATTGACCAGTTCTTC.

This clonotype was observed many times. J is TRBJ2-3 and V is TRBV5-1; unclear D gene. V lost 4 bases and J lost 4, with 7 bases in between. Germline V lookup: CDR1 SGHRS, CDR2 YFSETQ. This CDR3 has 12 amino acids. CDR3 sequence reads: CASSPSPDTQYF. As DNA, the CDR3 is TGCGCCAGCAGCCCCAGCCCAGATACGCAGTATTTT.

This clonotype was counted many times. The V gene is TRBV28, the J gene TRBJ2-1; 10 bases are shared with TRBD2. The CDR3 covers 17 residues. Trimming removed 2 bases from V and 6 bases from J; junction bases left unmatched: 10. Per germline, CDR1 MDHEN and CDR2 SYDVKM. The CDR3 loop is CASSLEGLALESNEQFF. CDR3 DNA sequence: TGTGCCAGCAGTTTAGAGGGACTAGCGCTAGAATCCAATGAGCAGTTCTTC.

This clonotype was counted many times. This chain connects TRBV20-1 to TRBJ2-2, with TRBD1 matching 9 bases. This CDR3 contains 18 residues. Germline V gene data show CDR1 as DFQATT and CDR2 as SNEGSKA (reference sequence). The junction had 10 bases not matched to a gene; V was cut back by 1 base and J by 1 base. In DNA, the CDR3 is TGCAGTGCTAGAGGACTCGCCGGGACAGGGAAGAACACCGGGGAGCTGTTTTTT. This gives the protein CSARGLAGTGKNTGELFF.

This clonotype appeared many times. For the CDR3, the DNA is TGTGCCAGCAGCCAACAGGGTCCTACGAACACTGAAGCTTTCTTT. It translates to CASSQQGPTNTEAFF. V usage is TRBV12-3 or TRBV12-4 and J usage is TRBJ1-1, with a possible D match to TRBD1 (6 bases). Trimming left V 6 bases short and J 1 base short, with 15 bases between. This CDR3 has 15 residues.

This clonotype was counted many times. CDR3 region: CSARDLRGGTQYF. Written as DNA, the CDR3 is TGCAGTGCTAGAGATCTACGGGGCGGGACCCAGTACTTC. V usage is TRBV20-1 and J usage is TRBJ2-5; tentatively, D is TRBD1 or TRBD2 (5 bases each). The CDR3 has 13 residues. V was clipped by 0 bases and J by 7 bases, with 12 bases between them. Germline V gene data show CDR1 as DFQATT and CDR2 as SNEGSKA (reference sequence).

This clonotype was recorded many times. The gene calls are TRBV12-3 or TRBV12-4 and TRBJ2-7, with D perhaps being TRBD1 or TRBD2 (5 bases each). The V end lost 5 bases, the J end lost 5 bases, and 13 bases lay between the germline ends. This CDR3 comprises 13 residues. As DNA, the CDR3 is TGTGCCAGCAGTCGATCAGGGACCCACGAGCAGTACTTC. The encoded protein is CASSRSGTHEQYF.

This clonotype was recorded at least ten times. The CDR3 DNA reads as TGCGCCAGCTACCCCGGCTGGTCGGGAGGAAATTCAGATACGCAGTATTTT. Translated, it gives CASYPGWSGGNSDTQYF. The chain has TRBV5-1 and TRBJ2-3; 7 bases align to TRBD2. From germline, CDR1 is SGHRS and CDR2 YFSETQ. J gave up 4 bases and V 7 bases, and 18 bases lay outside the gene matches. The CDR3 runs 17 residues. Based on the CDR3 plus reference TRBV5-1 and TRBJ2-3, the full variable domain is KAGVTQTPRYLIKTRGQQVTLSCSPISGHRSVSWYQQTPGQGLQFLFEYFSETQRNKGNFPGRFSGRQFSNSRSEMNVSTLELGDSALYLCASYPGWSGGNSDTQYFGPGTRLTVL.